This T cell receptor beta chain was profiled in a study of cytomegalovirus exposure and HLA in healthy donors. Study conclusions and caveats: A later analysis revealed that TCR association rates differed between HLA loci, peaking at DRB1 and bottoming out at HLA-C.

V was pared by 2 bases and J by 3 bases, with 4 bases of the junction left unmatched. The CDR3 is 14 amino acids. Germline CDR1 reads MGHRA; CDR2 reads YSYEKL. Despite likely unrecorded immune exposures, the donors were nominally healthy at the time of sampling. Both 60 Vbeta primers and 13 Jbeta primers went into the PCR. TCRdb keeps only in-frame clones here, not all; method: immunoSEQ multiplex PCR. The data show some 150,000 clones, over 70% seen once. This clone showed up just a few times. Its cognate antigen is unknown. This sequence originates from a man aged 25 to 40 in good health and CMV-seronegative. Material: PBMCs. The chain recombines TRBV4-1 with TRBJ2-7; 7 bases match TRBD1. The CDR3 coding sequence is TGCGCCAGCAGCCAACTTGACAGGGACTACGAGCAGTACTTC. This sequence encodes CASSQLDRDYEQYF.